This T cell receptor beta chain came from a study of blood T cell repertoires in COVID-19 (dated by TCRdb to the early 2020s). Looking at the study overall: Collaborator samples came from the United States, Italy and Spain and covered acute and convalescent phases of COVID-19. The prospective study material was composed of cDNA or gDNA derived from T cells, B-cell-depleted T cells, or PBMCs. The dataset comprised deeply sampled blood TCRbeta repertoires from subjects exposed to, actively infected with, or recovered from COVID-19. The repertoires were released in a freely available public database meant as a resource for research on the immune response to SARS-CoV-2. The samples were drawn from the first 160 participants of the ongoing ImmuneRACE study and from some 1,300 subjects provided by 6 global collaborators. The sample metadata nearly always contained a de-identified subject ID, COVID-19 status, age in years and sex. Where available, HLA class I and class II types were obtained from metadata supplied by the sample provider rather than from assay-based typing.

In Seattle, one collaborating source enrolled patients while the infection was active and tracked those patients longitudinally over the course of disease. The collaborating institutions used their own protocols to collect whole blood in K2EDTA tubes. For TCRbeta analysis, collaborators shipped samples as frozen whole blood, isolated PBMCs, or DNA extracted from either of those sample types. Concerning this clone itself: Its antigen remains unidentified. Within one base of it there is no much larger clone, and no base qualities were kept.

TCRbeta CDR3 regions were amplified from genomic DNA by means of the immunoSEQ Assay, a bias-controlled multiplex PCR. The source study handled its data this way. Nucleated cell counts per sample were estimated from amplification of reference gene primers within the assay. To quantify the absolute abundance of each unique TCRbeta CDR3 rearrangement, sequence reads were collapsed and filtered. For each sample, productive Simpson clonality was calculated as the square root of Simpson's diversity index over productive rearrangements. In its TCRdb copy, this immuneACCESS table keeps in-frame sequences only and misses some clones. Where compared with another copy, unresolved V genes explain less than half of these, and the others have no known cause. For V, J and clone size, that table is used; D and trimming come from the DNA. Counted in this sample were some 520,000 clones; roughly nine tenths of them appeared once. The ten largest clonotypes hold over 0.7% of the sample.

For CDR1 and CDR2, the germline V gene (reference sequence) lists SEHNR and FQNEAQ. The CDR3 has 14 amino acids, counting the end cysteine and phenylalanine. The DNA shown is the 42-base CDR3, in frame from base 1. V lost 5 bases and J lost 6 bases, and the count of bases not matched to a germline gene is 6. Results the study describes overall, beyond this receptor: Clinical and demographic metadata were provided uncurated, with the amount varying by source and participant.

Rearrangement joined TRBV7-9 to TRBJ2-7, with 11 bases matching TRBD2. Sample: peripheral blood. This sequence was found in a man between 18 and 35 years old with COVID-19, enrolled during active disease. The bases read TGTGCCAGCAGCGGACTAGCGGGTCCCCGCGAGCAGTACTTC. Its protein reads: CASSGLAGPREQYF. Reference TRBV7-9 and TRBJ2-7 proteins supply the regions before and after the CDR3; the full variable domain is: DTGVSQNPRHKITKRGQNVTFRCDPISEHNRLYWYRQTLGQGPEFLTYFQNEAQLEKSRLLSDRFSAERPKGSFSTLEIQRTEQGDSAMYLCASSGLAGPREQYFGPGTRLTVT.